A selection of T cell receptor beta chains follows, all from one sample in a study of T-cell memory formation after mild COVID-19. Each CDR3 protein is one row after TCRdb ran MiXCR on the 5' RACE reads. In the table there are about 110,000 distinct CDR3 sequences, 15% to 20% of which are singletons. The sample comprised PBMCs or a T cell subset sorted from them (not recorded which). The receptors come from a man younger than 30 who had mild COVID-19 (a few samples of this study predate the infection). Cell type and time point are not known. Each CDR3 is given with its conserved first and last residue. Each record gives: J gene, D gene, clone size, V gene, CDR3 protein, CDR3 DNA. D genes are given only for firm matches. Not all rows give a size; the values are once, few, many and, for expanded clones, a class.

J gene: TRBJ1-6
D gene: TRBD1
clone size: few
V gene: TRBV3-1
CDR3 protein: CASSQSTGSMSPLHF
CDR3 DNA: TGTGCCAGCAGCCAGTCGACAGGGTCTATGTCACCCCTCCACTTT

J gene: TRBJ2-1
D gene: NA
clone size: few
V gene: TRBV4-3
CDR3 protein: CASSYGGHNEQFF
CDR3 DNA: TGCGCCAGCAGTTACGGGGGGCACAATGAGCAGTTCTTC

J gene: TRBJ1-2
D gene: NA
clone size: NA
V gene: TRBV7-9
CDR3 protein: CASSLEQGYGYTF
CDR3 DNA: TGTGCCAGCAGCTTAGAACAAGGCTATGGCTACACCTTC

J gene: TRBJ2-3
D gene: NA
clone size: few
V gene: TRBV12-3/TRBV12-4
CDR3 protein: CASSEVADTQYF
CDR3 DNA: TGTGCCAGCAGTGAGGTGGCAGATACGCAGTATTTT

J gene: TRBJ1-3
D gene: TRBD1
clone size: NA
V gene: TRBV5-1
CDR3 protein: CASSQGQAAGNTIYF
CDR3 DNA: TGCGCCAGCAGCCAGGGACAGGCTGCTGGAAACACCATATATTTT

J gene: TRBJ2-1
D gene: NA
clone size: few
V gene: TRBV19
CDR3 protein: CASSFAELVYNEQFF
CDR3 DNA: TGTGCCAGTAGTTTTGCGGAACTCGTCTACAATGAGCAGTTCTTC

J gene: TRBJ2-1
D gene: TRBD2
clone size: NA
V gene: TRBV5-4
CDR3 protein: CASSLAGGRRSLF
CDR3 DNA: TGTGCCAGCAGCCTAGCGGGGGGGCGAAGAAGCCTCTTC

J gene: TRBJ2-1
D gene: NA
clone size: few
V gene: TRBV7-2
CDR3 protein: CASSLFRVYNEQFF
CDR3 DNA: TGTGCCAGCAGCTTATTTAGGGTTTACAATGAGCAGTTCTTC

J gene: TRBJ1-6
D gene: NA
clone size: NA
V gene: TRBV14
CDR3 protein: CASSHRDSPLHF
CDR3 DNA: TGTGCCAGCAGCCACAGGGATTCACCCCTCCACTTT

J gene: TRBJ2-7
D gene: NA
clone size: few
V gene: TRBV20-1
CDR3 protein: CSARWGPLSYEQYF
CDR3 DNA: TGCAGTGCTAGATGGGGACCCCTTTCCTACGAGCAGTACTTC

J gene: TRBJ2-1
D gene: TRBD2
clone size: few
V gene: TRBV3-1
CDR3 protein: CASSQMGGSYNEQFF
CDR3 DNA: TGTGCCAGCAGCCAAATGGGGGGGTCTTACAATGAGCAGTTCTTC

J gene: TRBJ2-5
D gene: NA
clone size: few
V gene: TRBV20-1
CDR3 protein: CSARDGAAQETQYF
CDR3 DNA: TGCAGTGCTAGAGATGGAGCGGCTCAAGAGACCCAGTACTTC

J gene: TRBJ2-3
D gene: TRBD2
clone size: few
V gene: TRBV4-1
CDR3 protein: CASSRVLKRGASTDTQYF
CDR3 DNA: TGCGCCAGCAGCCGGGTCCTCAAGCGGGGGGCTTCAACAGATACGCAGTATTTT

J gene: TRBJ2-1
D gene: TRBD2
clone size: NA
V gene: TRBV7-3
CDR3 protein: CASSPNGGGYNEQFF
CDR3 DNA: TGTGCCAGCAGCCCAAACGGGGGGGGCTACAATGAGCAGTTCTTC

J gene: TRBJ2-7
D gene: NA
clone size: few
V gene: TRBV20-1
CDR3 protein: CSARAGSSYEQYF
CDR3 DNA: TGCAGTGCTAGAGCGGGGTCTTCCTACGAGCAGTACTTC

J gene: TRBJ1-6
D gene: TRBD1
clone size: NA
V gene: TRBV10-3
CDR3 protein: CAISGQGPPNSPLHF
CDR3 DNA: TGTGCCATCAGCGGACAGGGCCCCCCTAATTCACCCCTCCACTTT

J gene: TRBJ1-5
D gene: TRBD1
clone size: few
V gene: TRBV20-1
CDR3 protein: CSARDHQGGQPQHF
CDR3 DNA: TGCAGTGCTAGAGATCACCAGGGGGGGCAGCCCCAGCATTTT

J gene: TRBJ1-1
D gene: NA
clone size: many
V gene: TRBV12-3/TRBV12-4
CDR3 protein: CASTPGRASTEAFF
CDR3 DNA: TGTGCCAGCACGCCGGGCAGGGCGAGCACTGAAGCTTTCTTT

J gene: TRBJ2-3
D gene: NA
clone size: few
V gene: TRBV5-1
CDR3 protein: CASSPFRTASTDTQYF
CDR3 DNA: TGCGCCAGCAGCCCGTTCCGGACCGCGAGCACAGATACGCAGTATTTT

J gene: TRBJ2-5
D gene: TRBD1
clone size: NA
V gene: TRBV5-5
CDR3 protein: CASSWTGTPGTQYF
CDR3 DNA: TGTGCCAGCAGCTGGACAGGGACCCCAGGGACCCAGTACTTC

J gene: TRBJ2-1
D gene: NA
clone size: NA
V gene: TRBV5-1
CDR3 protein: CASSLETGARGAEQFF
CDR3 DNA: TGCGCCAGCAGCTTGGAGACGGGGGCTCGGGGAGCGGAGCAGTTCTTC

J gene: TRBJ1-1
D gene: NA
clone size: NA
V gene: TRBV6-2/TRBV6-3
CDR3 protein: CASDAVNTEAFF
CDR3 DNA: TGTGCCAGCGACGCGGTGAACACTGAAGCTTTCTTT

J gene: TRBJ1-2
D gene: TRBD1
clone size: NA
V gene: TRBV20-1
CDR3 protein: CRAQGANYGYTF
CDR3 DNA: TGCAGAGCACAGGGGGCTAACTATGGCTACACCTTC